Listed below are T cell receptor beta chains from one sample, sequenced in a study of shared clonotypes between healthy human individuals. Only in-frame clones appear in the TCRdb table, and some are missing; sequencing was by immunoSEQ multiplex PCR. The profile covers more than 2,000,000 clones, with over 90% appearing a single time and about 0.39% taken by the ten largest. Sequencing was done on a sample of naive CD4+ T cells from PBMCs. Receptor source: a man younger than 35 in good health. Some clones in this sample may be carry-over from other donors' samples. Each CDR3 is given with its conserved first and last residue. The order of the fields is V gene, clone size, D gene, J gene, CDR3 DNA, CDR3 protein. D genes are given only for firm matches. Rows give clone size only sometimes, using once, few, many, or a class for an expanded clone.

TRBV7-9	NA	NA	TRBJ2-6	TGTGCCAGCCACCCCCGCAGGGGAGTTCCCTCTGGGGCCAACGTCCTGACTTTC	CASHPRRGVPSGANVLTF
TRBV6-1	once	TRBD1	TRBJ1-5	TGTGCCAGCACTTCAAGTCCCGGGACAGGGGTTCTTCGAAATTTT	CASTSSPGTGVLRNF
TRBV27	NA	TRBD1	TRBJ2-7	TGTGCCAGCAGTCCCCGGGACAGGGTCTACGAGCAGTACTTC	CASSPRDRVYEQYF
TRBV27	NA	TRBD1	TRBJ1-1	TGTGCCAGCACCCATCTCCGGGGACAGGGGTCTCCGAGGGGCACTGAAGCTTTCTTT	CASTHLRGQGSPRGTEAFF
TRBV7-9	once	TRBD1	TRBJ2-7	TGTGCCAGCAGCTTGGATTCGCGACAGGGGAGCTCCTACGAGCAGTACTTC	CASSLDSRQGSSYEQYF
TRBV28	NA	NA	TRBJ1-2	TGTGCCAGCAGTTTACCCGCCTTCTCTGGGGGCTACACCTTC	CASSLPAFSGGYTF
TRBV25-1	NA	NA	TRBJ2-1	TGTGCCAGCAGTGAATGGTGGTACAATGAGCAGTTCTTC	CASSEWWYNEQFF
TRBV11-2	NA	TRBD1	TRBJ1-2	TGTGCCAGCAGCTTAGTATATAAGGGACAGAACTATGGCTACACCTTC	CASSLVYKGQNYGYTF
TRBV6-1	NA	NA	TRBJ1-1	TGTGCCAGCAGTCCCCAGTTGGGGAACACTGAAGCTTTCTTT	CASSPQLGNTEAFF
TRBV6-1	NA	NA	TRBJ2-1	TGTGCCAGCCAGGCCGGACTCTACAATGAGCAGTTCTTC	CASQAGLYNEQFF
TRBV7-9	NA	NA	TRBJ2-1	TGTGCCAGCAGTTTGGCAGGGGTAAATGAGCAGTTCTTC	CASSLAGVNEQFF
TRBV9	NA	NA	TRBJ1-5	TGTGCCAGCAGCCCGGGGACGGTCGACAATCAGCCCCAGCATTTT	CASSPGTVDNQPQHF
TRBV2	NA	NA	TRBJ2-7	TGTGCCAGCAGCCCAACCGGGCCCTCCTACGAGCAGTACTTC	CASSPTGPSYEQYF
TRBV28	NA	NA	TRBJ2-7	TGTGCCAGCAGTTTGGGTAGCGCGGGATTGATCTACGAGCAGTACTTC	CASSLGSAGLIYEQYF
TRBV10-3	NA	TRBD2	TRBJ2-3	TGTGCCATCAGTGAGTCGTCCAGCGGGAGTTTCCCAGATACGCAGTATTTT	CAISESSSGSFPDTQYF
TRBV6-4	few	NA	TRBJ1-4	TGTGCCAGCAGTGGCAACACCGGCGAAAAACTGTTTTTT	CASSGNTGEKLFF
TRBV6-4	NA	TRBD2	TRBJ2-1	TGTGCCAGCAGACCCCCCTCCGCTAAGGGGCTAGCGGGAGTCAATGAGCAGTTCTTC	CASRPPSAKGLAGVNEQFF
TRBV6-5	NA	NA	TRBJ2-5	TGTGCCAGCAGTCCCCCAGGGGAAGAGACCCAGTACTTC	CASSPPGEETQYF
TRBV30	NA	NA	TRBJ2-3	TGTGCCTGGAGTTGGTGGGCAGATACGCAGTATTTT	CAWSWWADTQYF
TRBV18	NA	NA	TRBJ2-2	TGTGCCAGCTCACCACCGAGGGGACCGGGTTTTTCCGGGGAGCTGTTTTTT	CASSPPRGPGFSGELFF
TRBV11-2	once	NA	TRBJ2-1	TGTGCCAGCAGCTTAGGGAGAAATGAGCAGTTCTTC	CASSLGRNEQFF
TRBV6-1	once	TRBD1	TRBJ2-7	TGTGCCAGCAAGGTCCGGGACAGGGATTCCTACGAGCAGTACTTC	CASKVRDRDSYEQYF
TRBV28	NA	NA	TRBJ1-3	TGTGCCAGCAGTCTCGGAGAAAACACCATATATTTT	CASSLGENTIYF
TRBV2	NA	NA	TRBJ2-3	TGTGCCAGCAGCCTCCCTTCGGCAGATACGCAGTATTTT	CASSLPSADTQYF
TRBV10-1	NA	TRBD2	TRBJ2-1	TGCGCCAGCAGCCCTATTGACGGGAGGGAGTACAATGAGCAGTTCTTC	CASSPIDGREYNEQFF
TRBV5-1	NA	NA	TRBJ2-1	TGCGCCAGCACGAAGACGGGACAATCCTACAATGAGCAGTTCTTC	CASTKTGQSYNEQFF
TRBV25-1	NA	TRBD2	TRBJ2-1	TGTGCCAGCAGTGCCTCTAGCGGCAGCTCCTACAATGAGCAGTTCTTC	CASSASSGSSYNEQFF
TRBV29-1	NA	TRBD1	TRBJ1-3	TGCAGCGCGAGGACAGGGCCCTCTGGAAACACCATATATTTT	CSARTGPSGNTIYF
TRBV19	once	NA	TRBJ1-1	TGTGCCAGTGGGAGAAAGAGCCCGACCGAAGCTTTCTTT	CASGRKSPTEAFF
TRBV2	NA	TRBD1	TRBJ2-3	TGTGCCGGATCGACAGGGGCTTACACAGATACGCAGTATTTT	CAGSTGAYTDTQYF
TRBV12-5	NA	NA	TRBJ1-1	TGTGCTAGTGGTTTGGTATTGGGAGGGTACACTGAAGCTTTCTTT	CASGLVLGGYTEAFF
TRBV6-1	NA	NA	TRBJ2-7	TGTGCCAGCAGTGATCCCCCCGGAGGGCGGTACGAGCAGTACTTC	CASSDPPGGRYEQYF
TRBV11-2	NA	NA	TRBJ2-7	TGTGCCAGCAGCTTAGTGGGTTACGAGCAGTACTTC	CASSLVGYEQYF
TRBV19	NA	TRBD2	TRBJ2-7	TGTGCCAGTAGTATAGCCACGGATAGGGCGGGAGGTCGTAACGAGCAGTACTTC	CASSIATDRAGGRNEQYF
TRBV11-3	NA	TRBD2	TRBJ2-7	TGTGCCAGCAGCCGCGCGGGACTAGCGGGAGACGAGCAGTACTTC	CASSRAGLAGDEQYF
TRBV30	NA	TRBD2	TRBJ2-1	TGTGCCTGGAGTCAACTAGCGGGAGTGGTTAATGAGCAGTTCTTC	CAWSQLAGVVNEQFF
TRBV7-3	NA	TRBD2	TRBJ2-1	TGTGCCAGCAGCCGGCGGGCGGGAGCCTACAATGAGCAGTTCTTC	CASSRRAGAYNEQFF
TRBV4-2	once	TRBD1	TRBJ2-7	TGTGCCAGCAGGTGGGGAACAGGGGTCTACGAGCAGTACTTC	CASRWGTGVYEQYF
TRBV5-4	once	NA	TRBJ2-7	TGTGCCAGCAGCTTGAATTCCCGGGTCTCCTACGAGCAGTACTTC	CASSLNSRVSYEQYF
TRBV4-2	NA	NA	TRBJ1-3	TGTGCCAGCAGCCGGGGGCCACAGGGCTCTGGAAACACCATATATTTT	CASSRGPQGSGNTIYF
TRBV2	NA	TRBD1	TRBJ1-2	TGTGCCAGCAGTGAGGGGACAGGGAAAGATGGCTACACCTTC	CASSEGTGKDGYTF
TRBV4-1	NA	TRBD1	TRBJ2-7	TGCGCCAGCAGCCAAGATGGGGACAGGTTCGACGAGCAGTACTTC	CASSQDGDRFDEQYF
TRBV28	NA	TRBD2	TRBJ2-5	TGTGCCAGCAGTCTAGCGGGCCGGATTCAAGAGACCCAGTACTTC	CASSLAGRIQETQYF
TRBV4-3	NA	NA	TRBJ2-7	TGCGCCAGCAGCCAAGATCTTACTCCCTACGAGCAGTACTTC	CASSQDLTPYEQYF
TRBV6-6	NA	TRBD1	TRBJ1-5	TGTGCCAGCAAAACAGGGGATGGAGAGCCCCAGCATTTT	CASKTGDGEPQHF
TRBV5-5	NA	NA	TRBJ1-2	TGTGCCAGCAGCGTCTCAGGAGGCCTCTATGGCTACACCTTC	CASSVSGGLYGYTF
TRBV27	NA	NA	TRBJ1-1	TGTGCCAGCAGTTTATCGATGGGGATGAACACTGAAGCTTTCTTT	CASSLSMGMNTEAFF
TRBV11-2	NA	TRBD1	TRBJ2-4	TGTGCCAGCAGCTCATCCCCGGAGGGGACAGGGAAGGGCATTCAGTACTTC	CASSSSPEGTGKGIQYF
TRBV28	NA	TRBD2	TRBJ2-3	TGTGCCAGCAGTGAGGGACTAGCGGGAGGTTTTAAGTATTTT	CASSEGLAGGFKYF
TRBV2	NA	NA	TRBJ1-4	TGTGCCAGCAGTGGGGGGGGATGGTCGGATGAAAAACTGTTTTTT	CASSGGGWSDEKLFF
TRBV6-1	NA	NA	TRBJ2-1	TGTGCCAGCGAGCGGGTCTGGCGGAATGAGCAGTTCTTC	CASERVWRNEQFF
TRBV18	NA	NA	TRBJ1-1	TGTGCCAGCTCACCAGTAATAGGGAACACTGAAGCTTTCTTT	CASSPVIGNTEAFF
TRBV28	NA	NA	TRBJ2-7	TGTGCCAGCAGGTCATGGACAGAACTAGCCTACGAGCAGTACTTC	CASRSWTELAYEQYF
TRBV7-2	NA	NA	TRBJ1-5	TGTGCCAGCAGCCAGGGCCCGGATCAGCCCCAGCATTTT	CASSQGPDQPQHF
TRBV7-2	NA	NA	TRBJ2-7	TGTGCCAGCAGCTTAGGTTACCAGGGAAACGAGCAGTACTTC	CASSLGYQGNEQYF